This record looks at one T cell receptor (beta chain) sequence and its context. TCRdb analysed the 5' RACE reads with MiXCR anew, one entry per CDR3 protein. The table shows 380,000 or so distinct CDR3 sequences, with approximately 15% occurring only once. The data stem from a study of T-cell memory formation after mild COVID-19. Across the whole study: TCR clusters largely stayed donor specific.

From germline, CDR1 is SGHTA and CDR2 FQGNSA. Trimming removed 5 bases at V and 0 bases at J, with 14 bases between. The CDR3 extends over 15 amino acids. Sequencing was carried out using PBMCs or a T cell subset sorted from them (not recorded which). The TCR sequence derives from a man between 18 and 35 years old who had mild COVID-19 (a few samples of this study predate the infection). Cell type and time point are not known. The chain recombines TRBV7-2 with TRBJ2-7; tentatively, D is TRBD1 (6 bases). The CDR3 DNA reads as TGTGCCAGCAGCGTCGGACAGCCACTCTCCTACGAGCAGTACTTC. Encoded protein: CASSVGQPLSYEQYF.